A single T cell receptor beta chain is shown here with its context. Its specificity is not known. Repertoires were generated with immunoSEQ multiplex PCR, while TCRdb's copy carries only in-frame clones and drops some. The sample records about 67,000 clones, 84% being singletons. This sample was taken from a study of T cell responses to AZD1222 COVID-19 vaccine. Study background: Doses given second, at about 4 or about 12 weeks, were pooled. General study points: Following two doses of AZD1222, Spike-specific TCR breadth and depth rose.

The CDR3 has 13 residues. Germline V CDR1 and CDR2: SGHVS, FNYEAQ. Trimming pared 5 bases from V and 5 bases from J, leaving 13 bases between. This specimen was peripheral blood, taken on day 0 of AZD1222 vaccination. The rearrangement links TRBV7-6 to TRBJ2-7; D may correspond to TRBD1 or TRBD2 (6 bases each). The source of this sequence is an adult in good health. CDR3 coding DNA: TGTGCCAGCAGCCCGGGGGCCCACCACGAGCAGTACTTC. This codes for CASSPGAHHEQYF.